What follows describes a single T cell receptor beta chain. The data derive from a study of blood T cell repertoires in COVID-19. Study background: Researchers got acute and convalescent COVID-19 samples from the United States, Italy and Spain. T cells, B-cell-depleted T cells, or PBMCs provided the cDNA or gDNA that served as material.

CDR3 length: 17 amino acids. V shed 0 bases, J shed 9 bases, and the junction held 11 bases outside the gene matches. CDR1 is LGHDT and CDR2 is YNNKEL in the germline V gene (reference sequence). The authors' processing: Amplification of reference gene primers was used by the study to estimate nucleated cell counts. Generated by immunoSEQ multiplex PCR, the TCRdb table keeps only in-frame clones and is missing some. The V and J calls and clone size are taken from that table; D and trimming were inferred from the DNA. The sample holds fewer than 200,000 clones, about 85% seen once. The V call is TRBV3-1 (or the pseudogene TRBV3-2), the J call TRBJ2-1; TRBD2 matches 10 bases. The origin of this receptor is an older woman with acute or convalescent COVID-19. Sequencing was carried out using peripheral blood. The DNA of the CDR3 is TGTGCCAGCAGCCAAGACAGACTAGCGGGTCCGGCAGGTGAGCAGTTCTTC. This translates into CASSQDRLAGPAGEQFF.